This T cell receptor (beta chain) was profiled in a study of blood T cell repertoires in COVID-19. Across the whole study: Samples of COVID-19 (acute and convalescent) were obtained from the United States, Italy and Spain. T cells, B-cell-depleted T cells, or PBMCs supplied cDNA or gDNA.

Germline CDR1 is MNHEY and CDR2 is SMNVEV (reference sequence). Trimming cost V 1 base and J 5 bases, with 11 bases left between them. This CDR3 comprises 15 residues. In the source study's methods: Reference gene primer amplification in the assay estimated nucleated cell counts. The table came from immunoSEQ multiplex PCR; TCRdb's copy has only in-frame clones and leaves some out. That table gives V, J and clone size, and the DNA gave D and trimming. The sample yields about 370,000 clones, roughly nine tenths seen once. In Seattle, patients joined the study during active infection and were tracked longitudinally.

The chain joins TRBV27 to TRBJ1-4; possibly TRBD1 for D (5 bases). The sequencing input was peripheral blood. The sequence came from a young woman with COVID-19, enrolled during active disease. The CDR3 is CASSLWGGENEKLFF. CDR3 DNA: TGTGCCAGCAGTTTATGGGGGGGGGAAAATGAAAAACTGTTTTTT.